This T cell receptor beta chain was sequenced for a study of T cell changes during pregnancy in multiple sclerosis. The CDR3 spans 15 residues. The ends were cut back, 5 bases at V and 4 bases at J, with 15 bases in the middle. Germline lookup yields CDR1 SNHLY and CDR2 FYNNEI. Clones were read by immunoSEQ multiplex PCR, and TCRdb kept only the in-frame ones, dropping some. This table has around 56,000 clones, just over 90% appearing once. The clonotype originates from a female donor in good health, enrolled as a control in a pregnancy study. This sequence joins TRBV2 and TRBJ1-5; D ambiguous. The specimen comprised peripheral blood, sampled in the first trimester of pregnancy. Written as DNA, the CDR3 is TGTGCCAGCAGTTACGAGGGATTAAGGAATCAGCCCCAGCATTTT. It translates to CASSYEGLRNQPQHF.